The clone carrying this TCR delta chain occurred a few times. One end of the junction varies from germline; a read error may be responsible. This same CDR3 is encoded by further DNA sequences in the sample. This entry belongs to a study of gamma-delta T cells after stem cell transplantation. There are 25 residues in the CDR3. Germline assignment: CDR1 TSWWSYY and CDR2 QGS. TCRdb re-called the RT-PCR reads with CATT. The data hold 2,700 or so delta-chain clones, with more than 2.5% observed a single time. The source is a human donor. It is not recorded whose cells these are; they may come from a transplant donor. The sequenced sample was gamma-delta T cells. The V gene is TRDV1, the J gene TRDJ1; 12 nucleotides match TRDD3. In DNA form, the CDR3 reads TGTGCCCTTGGGGAACTAGATTGGGTGATTTTCCTACGGGGTAGACTGGGGGATACTCCCGATAAACTCATCTTT. Amino acids: CALGELDWVIFLRGRLGDTPDKLIF.